The rows below give T cell receptor beta chains drawn from one sample of a study of cytomegalovirus exposure and HLA in healthy donors. Assay: immunoSEQ multiplex PCR; the TCRdb copy retains only in-frame clones and omits some. This table holds about 180,000 clones, 84% found once. Sequenced input: PBMCs. Receptors were obtained from a girl aged 2-10 years in good health and CMV-seropositive. Both conserved end residues are trimmed from each CDR3. Clone size is shown for a subset of rows, as once, few, many or a class of expanded clone.

abundance: -; v_gene: TRBV7-8; j_gene: TRBJ2-1; CDR3aa: ASSPDEAGDPYNEQF
abundance: -; v_gene: TRBV19; j_gene: TRBJ2-3; CDR3aa: ASSAQQWGAQY
abundance: few; v_gene: TRBV6-1; j_gene: TRBJ2-7; CDR3aa: ASSEGTSGAPYEQY
abundance: -; v_gene: TRBV11-3; j_gene: TRBJ2-3; CDR3aa: ASSFGTDTQY
abundance: few; v_gene: TRBV9; j_gene: TRBJ2-5; CDR3aa: ASSVGLAAQETQY
abundance: -; v_gene: TRBV10-1; j_gene: TRBJ1-5; CDR3aa: ASSAGINQPQH
abundance: -; v_gene: TRBV18; j_gene: TRBJ2-1; CDR3aa: ASSPTGNEQF
abundance: -; v_gene: TRBV29-1; j_gene: TRBJ1-6; CDR3aa: SAKGQGSSPLH
abundance: -; v_gene: TRBV5-6; j_gene: TRBJ2-7; CDR3aa: ASSFQGVRSYEQY
abundance: -; v_gene: TRBV9; j_gene: TRBJ2-7; CDR3aa: ASSVGTSGGILGEQY
abundance: -; v_gene: TRBV6-1; j_gene: TRBJ2-3; CDR3aa: ASSEAQGYTDTQY
abundance: -; v_gene: TRBV27; j_gene: TRBJ2-3; CDR3aa: ASRKTSGFTDTQY
abundance: -; v_gene: TRBV28; j_gene: TRBJ1-1; CDR3aa: ASSLQRVGGVDRGETEAF
abundance: few; v_gene: TRBV6-5; j_gene: TRBJ2-7; CDR3aa: ASSYSETPSSYEQY
abundance: -; v_gene: TRBV29-1; j_gene: -; CDR3aa: SVDIGQGISEQY
abundance: -; v_gene: TRBV19; j_gene: TRBJ2-7; CDR3aa: ASSIIGRDYEQY
abundance: -; v_gene: TRBV6-5; j_gene: -; CDR3aa: ASSYSLVQFYEQY
abundance: -; v_gene: TRBV6-1; j_gene: TRBJ2-6; CDR3aa: ASSETGQGVYSGANVLT
abundance: -; v_gene: TRBV6-1; j_gene: TRBJ2-2; CDR3aa: ASIGRSTGELF
abundance: once; v_gene: TRBV30; j_gene: TRBJ2-1; CDR3aa: AWSRSSGTSGSYEQF
abundance: -; v_gene: TRBV6-4; j_gene: TRBJ2-1; CDR3aa: ASSPPGQPIEPSYNEQF
abundance: -; v_gene: TRBV7-3; j_gene: TRBJ2-4; CDR3aa: ASSTGTGGENIQY
abundance: -; v_gene: TRBV30; j_gene: TRBJ2-7; CDR3aa: AWSVQGGYYEQY
abundance: once; v_gene: TRBV7-9; j_gene: TRBJ2-3; CDR3aa: ASSLKLTSRADTQY
abundance: once; v_gene: TRBV28; j_gene: TRBJ2-6; CDR3aa: ASSLVGTGAGANVLT
abundance: -; v_gene: TRBV11-2; j_gene: TRBJ1-6; CDR3aa: ASSFHRERSSYNSPLH
abundance: -; v_gene: TRBV6-4; j_gene: TRBJ2-1; CDR3aa: ASSPTGTETYNEQF
abundance: -; v_gene: TRBV4-2; j_gene: TRBJ1-4; CDR3aa: ASSQLPGATNEKLF
abundance: -; v_gene: TRBV5-4; j_gene: TRBJ2-1; CDR3aa: ASSLGPNGQGADNEQF
abundance: -; v_gene: TRBV10-3; j_gene: TRBJ1-4; CDR3aa: AISGTGTGDPRNEKLF
abundance: -; v_gene: TRBV2; j_gene: TRBJ1-1; CDR3aa: ASSVGSGRGYTEAF
abundance: -; v_gene: TRBV5-1; j_gene: TRBJ2-1; CDR3aa: ASSLEQGAYNEQF
abundance: once; v_gene: TRBV7-9; j_gene: TRBJ2-3; CDR3aa: ASSLVAGLEAGTQY
abundance: few; v_gene: TRBV2; j_gene: TRBJ1-6; CDR3aa: ASRTESRSPLH
abundance: -; v_gene: TRBV5-6; j_gene: TRBJ2-2; CDR3aa: ASSLDGQENTGELF
abundance: few; v_gene: TRBV5-6; j_gene: TRBJ2-3; CDR3aa: ASSLNGAGWDTQY
abundance: -; v_gene: TRBV25-1; j_gene: TRBJ2-5; CDR3aa: ASSELSGTGGGGTQY
abundance: once; v_gene: TRBV6-1; j_gene: TRBJ1-4; CDR3aa: ASSELWAAKEKLF
abundance: -; v_gene: TRBV28; j_gene: TRBJ2-5; CDR3aa: ASSYSVQETQY
abundance: -; v_gene: TRBV29-1; j_gene: TRBJ2-3; CDR3aa: SASAGSTDTQY
abundance: -; v_gene: TRBV7-2; j_gene: TRBJ2-1; CDR3aa: ASSPAASGGVIWF
abundance: once; v_gene: TRBV7-3; j_gene: TRBJ2-7; CDR3aa: ASSFLGGEQY
abundance: -; v_gene: TRBV19; j_gene: TRBJ1-2; CDR3aa: ASSIRREANYGYT
abundance: -; v_gene: TRBV20-1; j_gene: TRBJ2-7; CDR3aa: SAGEVYEQY
abundance: -; v_gene: TRBV13; j_gene: TRBJ2-5; CDR3aa: ASSGQISGTQY
abundance: -; v_gene: TRBV2; j_gene: TRBJ1-6; CDR3aa: ASSHGQGVNSPLH
abundance: -; v_gene: TRBV7-2; j_gene: TRBJ2-7; CDR3aa: ASSILAGSSYEQY
abundance: -; v_gene: TRBV2; j_gene: TRBJ2-2; CDR3aa: ASGGGIGELF